This T cell receptor (beta chain) was documented in a study of T-cell memory formation after mild COVID-19. The CDR3 totals 11 residues. The V end was cut by 5 bases, the J end by 8 bases, with 6 bases between. The germline CDR1 and CDR2 sequences are SGHAT and FQNNGV. Regarding the study as a whole: Mainly CM and EM harbored the contracting CD4+ clones; mainly EMRA harbored the CD8+ ones.

This clonotype was seen ten or more times. As yet, its antigen is unknown. Constant-segment primers served in 5'RACE that generated TCR alpha and TCR beta cDNA libraries bearing sample barcodes and UMIs. TCRdb ran MiXCR on the 5' RACE reads and lists one entry per CDR3 protein. The table has around 200,000 distinct CDR3 sequences, about 10% seen once. The rearrangement uses TRBV11-2 and TRBJ2-2; D unclear. The receptor was derived from a man aged 18 to 29 who had mild COVID-19 (a few samples of this study predate the infection). Cell type and time point are not known. The specimen was PBMCs or a T cell subset sorted from them (not recorded which). In DNA, the CDR3 is TGTGCCAGCAGCCTCCCTGGGGAGCTGTTTTTT. This gives the protein CASSLPGELFF.